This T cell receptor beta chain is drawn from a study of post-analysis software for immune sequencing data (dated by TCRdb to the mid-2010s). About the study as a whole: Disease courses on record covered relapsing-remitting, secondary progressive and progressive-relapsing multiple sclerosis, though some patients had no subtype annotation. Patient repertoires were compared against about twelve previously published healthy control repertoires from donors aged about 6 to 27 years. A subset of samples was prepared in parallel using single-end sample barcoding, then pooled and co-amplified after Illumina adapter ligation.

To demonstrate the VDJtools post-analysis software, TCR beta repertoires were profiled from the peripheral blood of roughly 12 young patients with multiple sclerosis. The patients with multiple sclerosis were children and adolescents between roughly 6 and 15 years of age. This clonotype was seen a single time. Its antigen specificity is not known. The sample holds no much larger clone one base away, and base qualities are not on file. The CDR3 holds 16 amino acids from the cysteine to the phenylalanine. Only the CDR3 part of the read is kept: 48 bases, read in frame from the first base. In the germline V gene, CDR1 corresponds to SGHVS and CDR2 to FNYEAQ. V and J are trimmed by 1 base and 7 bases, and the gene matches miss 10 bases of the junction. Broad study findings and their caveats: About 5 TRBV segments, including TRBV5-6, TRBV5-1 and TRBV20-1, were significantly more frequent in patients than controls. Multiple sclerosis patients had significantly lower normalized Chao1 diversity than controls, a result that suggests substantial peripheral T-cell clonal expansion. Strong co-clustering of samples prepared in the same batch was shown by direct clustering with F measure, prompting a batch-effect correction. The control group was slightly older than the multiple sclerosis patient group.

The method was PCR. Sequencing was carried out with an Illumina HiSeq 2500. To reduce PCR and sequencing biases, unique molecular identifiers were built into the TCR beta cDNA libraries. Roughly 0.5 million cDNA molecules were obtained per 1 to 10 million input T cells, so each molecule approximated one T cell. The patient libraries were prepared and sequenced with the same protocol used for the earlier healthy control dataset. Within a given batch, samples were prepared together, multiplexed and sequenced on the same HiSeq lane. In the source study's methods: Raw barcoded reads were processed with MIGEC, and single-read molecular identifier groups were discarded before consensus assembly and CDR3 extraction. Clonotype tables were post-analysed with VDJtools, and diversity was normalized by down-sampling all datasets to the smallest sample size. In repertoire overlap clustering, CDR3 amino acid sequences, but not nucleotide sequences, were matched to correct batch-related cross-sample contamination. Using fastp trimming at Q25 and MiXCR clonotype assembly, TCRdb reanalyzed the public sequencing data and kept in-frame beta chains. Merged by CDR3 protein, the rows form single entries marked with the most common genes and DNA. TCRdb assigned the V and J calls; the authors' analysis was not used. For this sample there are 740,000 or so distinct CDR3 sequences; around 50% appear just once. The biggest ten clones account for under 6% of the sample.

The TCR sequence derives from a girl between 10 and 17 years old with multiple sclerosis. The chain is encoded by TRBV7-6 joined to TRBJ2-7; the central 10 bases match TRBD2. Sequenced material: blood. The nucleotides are TGTGCCAGCAGCTTAGGATCCTCTCTAGCGGGAGTTGAGCAGTACTTC. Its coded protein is CASSLGSSLAGVEQYF.